This record covers a single TCR beta chain. The data are from a study of OX40 agonist ivuxolimab in advanced cancers. Clones were read by immunoSEQ multiplex PCR, and TCRdb kept only the in-frame ones, dropping some. The sample has under 75,000 clones; approximately 86% are singletons. Autoimmune disease history or systemic immunosuppression led to patients being barred. The CDR3 totals 16 residues. The V end lost 6 bases, the J end lost 8 bases, and 22 bases lay between the germline ends. CDR1 and CDR2 from the germline V gene are MGHRA and YSYEKL. This sample comprised CD4+ or CD8+ T cells sorted from blood, obtained in a trial of the OX40 agonist ivuxolimab. This sequence was found in an adult with an advanced solid tumor such as melanoma, head and neck, liver or kidney cancer. This rearrangement joins TRBV4-1 to TRBJ1-4; tentatively, D is TRBD1 (5 bases). The CDR3: CASSRLFRDGGEKLFF. For the CDR3, the DNA is TGCGCCAGCAGTCGCCTCTTCCGGGACGGCGGGGAAAAACTGTTTTTT.